The T cell receptor beta chain described here comes from a study of shared clonotypes between healthy human individuals. Broader study findings: How much donors shared clonotypes was expected to be affected by sequencing depth.

This CDR3 has 15 residues. The V segment lost 4 bases and the J segment 9 bases; nucleotides outside the gene matches: 8. Germline V gene data show CDR1 as SGHAT and CDR2 as FQNNGV. With respect to this clone: What it binds is unknown.

Donors were healthy HIV-negative adults without recently reported acute infections or vaccinations. In replicate PCRs of unsorted PBMC, around 300 ng DNA, roughly 31,000 T cell genomes, was used. Using ten immunoSEQ deep assay plates, investigators sequenced unsorted PBMC DNA. TCRdb keeps only in-frame clones here, not all; method: immunoSEQ multiplex PCR. The table includes about 490,000 clones, 76% detected once. The sample consisted of PBMCs. J is TRBJ2-1 and V is TRBV11-2; 11 bases agree with TRBD2. The origin of this receptor is a woman aged 40 to 50 in good health. Some clones in this sample may be carry-over from other donors' samples. The DNA of the CDR3 is TGTGCCAGCAGCTCAGTCACTAGCGGGAGTGGTGAGCAGTTCTTC. This translates into CASSSVTSGSGEQFF.